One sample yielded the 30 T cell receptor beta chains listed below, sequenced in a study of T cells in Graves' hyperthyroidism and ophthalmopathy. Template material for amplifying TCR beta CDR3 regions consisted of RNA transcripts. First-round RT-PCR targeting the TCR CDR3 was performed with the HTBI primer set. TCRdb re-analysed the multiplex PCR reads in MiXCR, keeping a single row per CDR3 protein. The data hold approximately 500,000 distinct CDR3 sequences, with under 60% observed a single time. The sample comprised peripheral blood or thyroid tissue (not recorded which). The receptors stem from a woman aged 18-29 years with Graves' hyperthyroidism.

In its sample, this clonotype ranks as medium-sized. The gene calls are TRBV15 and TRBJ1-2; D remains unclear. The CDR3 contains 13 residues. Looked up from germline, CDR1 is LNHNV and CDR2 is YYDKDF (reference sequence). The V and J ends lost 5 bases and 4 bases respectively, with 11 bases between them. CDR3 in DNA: TGTGCCACCAGCCGGTATGAGAGCTATGGCTACACCTTC. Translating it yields CATSRYESYGYTF.

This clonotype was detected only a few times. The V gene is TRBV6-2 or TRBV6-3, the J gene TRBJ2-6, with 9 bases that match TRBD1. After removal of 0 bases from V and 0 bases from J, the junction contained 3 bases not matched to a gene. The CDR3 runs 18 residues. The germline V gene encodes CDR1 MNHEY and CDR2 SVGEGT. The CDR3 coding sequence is TGTGCCAGCAGTTACTCCGGGACAGGGATCTCTGGGGCCAACGTCCTGACTTTC. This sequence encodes CASSYSGTGISGANVLTF.

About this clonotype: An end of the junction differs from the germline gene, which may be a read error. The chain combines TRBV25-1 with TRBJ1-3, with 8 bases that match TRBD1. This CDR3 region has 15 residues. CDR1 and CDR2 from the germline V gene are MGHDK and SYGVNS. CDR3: CTSSEADRVGNTIYF. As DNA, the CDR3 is TGTACCAGCAGTGAAGCGGACAGGGTTGGAAACACCATATATTTT.

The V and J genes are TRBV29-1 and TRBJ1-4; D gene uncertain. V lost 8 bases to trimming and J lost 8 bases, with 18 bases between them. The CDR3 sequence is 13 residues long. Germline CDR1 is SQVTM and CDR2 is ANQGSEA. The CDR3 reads CSRSREGGEKLFF. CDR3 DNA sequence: TGCAGCAGATCTCGGGAGGGTGGCGAAAAACTGTTTTTT.

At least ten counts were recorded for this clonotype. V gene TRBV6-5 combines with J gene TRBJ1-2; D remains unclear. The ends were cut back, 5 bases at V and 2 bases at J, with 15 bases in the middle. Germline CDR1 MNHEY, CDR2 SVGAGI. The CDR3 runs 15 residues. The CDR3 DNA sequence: TGTGCCAGCAGTGATAGGCAAGATCAAAACTATGGCTACACCTTC. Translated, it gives CASSDRQDQNYGYTF.

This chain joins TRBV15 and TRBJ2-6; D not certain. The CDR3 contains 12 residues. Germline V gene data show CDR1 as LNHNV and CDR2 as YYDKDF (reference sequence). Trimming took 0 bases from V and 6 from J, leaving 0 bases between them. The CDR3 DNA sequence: TGTGCCACCAGCAGAGAGGCCAACGTCCTGACTTTC. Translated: CATSREANVLTF.

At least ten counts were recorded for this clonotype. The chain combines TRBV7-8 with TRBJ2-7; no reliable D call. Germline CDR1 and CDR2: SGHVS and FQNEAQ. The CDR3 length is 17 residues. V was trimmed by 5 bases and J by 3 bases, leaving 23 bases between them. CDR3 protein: CASSPEYGAGKFYEQYF. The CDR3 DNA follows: TGTGCCAGCAGCCCGGAATATGGAGCAGGAAAATTCTACGAGCAGTACTTC.

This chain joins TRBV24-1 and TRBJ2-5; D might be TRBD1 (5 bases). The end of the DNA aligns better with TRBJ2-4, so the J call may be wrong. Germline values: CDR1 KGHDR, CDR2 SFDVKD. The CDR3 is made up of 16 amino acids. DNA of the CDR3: TGTGCCACCAGTGATCTCGGACACCTAGCCAAAAACATTCAGTACTTC. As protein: CATSDLGHLAKNIQYF.

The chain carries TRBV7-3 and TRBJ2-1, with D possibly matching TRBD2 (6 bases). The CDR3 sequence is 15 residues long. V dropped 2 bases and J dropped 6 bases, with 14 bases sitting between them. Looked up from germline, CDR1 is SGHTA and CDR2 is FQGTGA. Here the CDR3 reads CASSLSGTFLNEQFF. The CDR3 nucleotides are TGTGCCAGCAGCTTATCCGGGACTTTCCTCAATGAGCAGTTCTTC. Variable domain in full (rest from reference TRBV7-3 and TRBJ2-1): GAGVSQTPSNKVTEKGKYVELRCDPISGHTALYWYRQSLGQGPEFLIYFQGTGAADDSGLPNDRFFAVRPEGSVSTLKIQRTERGDSAVYLCASSLSGTFLNEQFFGPGTRLTVL.

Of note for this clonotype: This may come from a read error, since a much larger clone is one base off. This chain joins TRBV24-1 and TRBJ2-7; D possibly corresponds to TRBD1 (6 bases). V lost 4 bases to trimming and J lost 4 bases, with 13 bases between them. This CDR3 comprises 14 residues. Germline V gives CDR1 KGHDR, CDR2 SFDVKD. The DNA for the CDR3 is TGTGCCACCAGTGAAACAGGGAGAGGGTACGAGCAGTACTTC. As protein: CATSETGRGYEQYF.

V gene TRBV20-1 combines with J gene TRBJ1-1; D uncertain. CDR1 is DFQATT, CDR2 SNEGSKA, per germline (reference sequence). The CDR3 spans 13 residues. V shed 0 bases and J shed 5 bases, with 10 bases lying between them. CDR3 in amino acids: CSARDQRVTEAFF. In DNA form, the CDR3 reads TGCAGTGCTAGAGATCAACGAGTGACTGAAGCTTTCTTT.

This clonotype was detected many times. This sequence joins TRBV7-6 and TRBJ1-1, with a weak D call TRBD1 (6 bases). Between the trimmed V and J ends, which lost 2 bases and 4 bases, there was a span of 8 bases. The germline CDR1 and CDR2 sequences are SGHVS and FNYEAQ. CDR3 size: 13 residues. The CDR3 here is CASSLSRGTEAFF. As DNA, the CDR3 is TGTGCCAGCAGCTTAAGCAGGGGCACTGAAGCTTTCTTT.

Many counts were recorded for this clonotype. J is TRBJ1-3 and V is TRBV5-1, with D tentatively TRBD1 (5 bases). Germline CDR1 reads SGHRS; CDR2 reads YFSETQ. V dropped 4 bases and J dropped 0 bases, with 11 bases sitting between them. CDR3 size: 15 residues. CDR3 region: CASSRDGLSGNTIYF. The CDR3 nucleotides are TGCGCCAGCAGCCGGGACGGTCTCTCTGGAAACACCATATATTTT.

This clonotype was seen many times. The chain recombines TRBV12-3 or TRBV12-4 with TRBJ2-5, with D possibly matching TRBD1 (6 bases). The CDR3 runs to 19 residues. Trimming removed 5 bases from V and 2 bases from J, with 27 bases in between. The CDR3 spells CASSTSTLIGQTSQETQYF. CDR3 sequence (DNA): TGTGCCAGCAGTACCTCAACCTTGATCGGACAGACATCACAAGAGACCCAGTACTTC.

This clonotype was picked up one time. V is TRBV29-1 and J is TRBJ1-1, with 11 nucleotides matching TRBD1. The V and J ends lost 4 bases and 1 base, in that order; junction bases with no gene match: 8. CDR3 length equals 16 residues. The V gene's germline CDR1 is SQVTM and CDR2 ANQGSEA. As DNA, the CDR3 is TGCAGCGTTGCTTGGGACAGGGGGTCTGGGAACACTGAAGCTTTCTTT. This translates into CSVAWDRGSGNTEAFF.

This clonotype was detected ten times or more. DNA of the CDR3: TGCAGCGTTGCGCAGGGGCGTATGAATGAGCAGTTCTTC. Protein sequence: CSVAQGRMNEQFF. The chain couples TRBV29-1 to TRBJ2-1, with D possibly TRBD1 on 6 matching bases. The CDR3 is 13 residues long. V was trimmed by 4 bases and J by 7 bases, leaving 14 bases between them. Germline assignment: CDR1 SQVTM and CDR2 ANQGSEA.

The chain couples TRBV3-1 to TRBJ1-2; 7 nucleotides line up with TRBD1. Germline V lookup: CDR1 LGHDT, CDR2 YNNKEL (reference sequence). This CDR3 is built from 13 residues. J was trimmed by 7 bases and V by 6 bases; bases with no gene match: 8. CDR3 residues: CASRRQGLSGYTF. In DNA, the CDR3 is TGTGCCAGCAGGCGACAGGGTCTTAGTGGCTACACCTTC.

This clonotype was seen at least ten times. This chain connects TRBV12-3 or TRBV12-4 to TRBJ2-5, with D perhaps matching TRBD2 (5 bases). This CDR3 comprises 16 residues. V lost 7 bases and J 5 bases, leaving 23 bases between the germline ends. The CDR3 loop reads CASTSFPGIGGETQYF. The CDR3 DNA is TGTGCCAGCACCTCCTTTCCGGGGATCGGCGGGGAGACCCAGTACTTC.

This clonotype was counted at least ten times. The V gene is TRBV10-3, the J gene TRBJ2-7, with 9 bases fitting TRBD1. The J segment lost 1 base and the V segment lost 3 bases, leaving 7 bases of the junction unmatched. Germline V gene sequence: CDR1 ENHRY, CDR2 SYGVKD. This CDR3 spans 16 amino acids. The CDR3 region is CAISDLRTGESYEQYF. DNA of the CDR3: TGTGCCATCAGTGACCTCCGGACAGGGGAGTCCTACGAGCAGTACTTC.

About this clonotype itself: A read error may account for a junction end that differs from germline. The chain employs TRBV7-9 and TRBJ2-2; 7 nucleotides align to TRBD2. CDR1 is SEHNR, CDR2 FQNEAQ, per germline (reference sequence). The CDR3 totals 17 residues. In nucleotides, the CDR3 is TGTGCCAGCGGCTTAGGGGAGGGACTTTCCCAGGGCGGGGAGCTGTTTTTT. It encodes CASGLGEGLSQGGELFF.

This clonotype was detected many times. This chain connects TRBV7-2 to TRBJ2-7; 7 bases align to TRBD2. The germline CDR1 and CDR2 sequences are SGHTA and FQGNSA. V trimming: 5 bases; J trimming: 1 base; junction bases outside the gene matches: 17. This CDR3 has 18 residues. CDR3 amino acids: CASSLGRLGAGESYEQYF. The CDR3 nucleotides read TGTGCCAGCAGCCTAGGCAGACTGGGTGCGGGAGAATCCTACGAGCAGTACTTC.

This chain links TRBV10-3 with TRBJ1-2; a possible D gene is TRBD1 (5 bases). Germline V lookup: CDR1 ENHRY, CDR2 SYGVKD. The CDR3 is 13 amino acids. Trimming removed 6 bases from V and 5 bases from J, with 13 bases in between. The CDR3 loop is CAIRSTAQYGYTF. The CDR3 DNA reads TGTGCCATCAGGTCGACAGCGCAATATGGCTACACCTTC.

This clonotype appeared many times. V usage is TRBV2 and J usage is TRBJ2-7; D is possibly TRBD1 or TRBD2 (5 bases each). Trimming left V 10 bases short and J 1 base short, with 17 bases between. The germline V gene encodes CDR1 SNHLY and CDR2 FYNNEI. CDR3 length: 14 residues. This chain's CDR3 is CATGTDLRSYEQYF. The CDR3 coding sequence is TGTGCCACAGGGACGGACCTTCGATCCTACGAGCAGTACTTC.

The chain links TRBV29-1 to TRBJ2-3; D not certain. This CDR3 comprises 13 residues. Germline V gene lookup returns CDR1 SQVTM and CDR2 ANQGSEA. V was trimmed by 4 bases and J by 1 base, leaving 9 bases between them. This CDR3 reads CSVVRQGTDTQYF. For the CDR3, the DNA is TGCAGCGTTGTTAGGCAGGGCACAGATACGCAGTATTTT.

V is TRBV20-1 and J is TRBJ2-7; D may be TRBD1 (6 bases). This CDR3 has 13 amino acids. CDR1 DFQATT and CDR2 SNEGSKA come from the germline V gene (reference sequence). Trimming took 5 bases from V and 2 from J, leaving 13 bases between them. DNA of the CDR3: TGCAGTGCTCTTCCGACAGGAGCCTACGAGCAGTACTTC. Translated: CSALPTGAYEQYF.

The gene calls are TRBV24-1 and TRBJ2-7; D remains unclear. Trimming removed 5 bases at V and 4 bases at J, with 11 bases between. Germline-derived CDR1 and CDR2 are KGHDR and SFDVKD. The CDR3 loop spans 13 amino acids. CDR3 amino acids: CATSGGRSYEQYF. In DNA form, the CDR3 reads TGTGCCACCAGTGGAGGTAGATCTTACGAGCAGTACTTC.

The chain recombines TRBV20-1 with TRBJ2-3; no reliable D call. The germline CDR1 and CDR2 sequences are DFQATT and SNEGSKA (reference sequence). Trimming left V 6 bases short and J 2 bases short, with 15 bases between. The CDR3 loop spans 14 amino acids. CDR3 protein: CSASSGKLTDTQYF. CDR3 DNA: TGCAGTGCGAGTAGTGGTAAACTCACAGATACGCAGTATTTT.

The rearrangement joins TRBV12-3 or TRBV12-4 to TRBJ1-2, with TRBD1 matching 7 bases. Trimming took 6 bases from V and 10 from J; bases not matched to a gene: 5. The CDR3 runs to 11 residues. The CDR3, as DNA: TGTGCCAGCAGCCCGACAGGGCTCTACACCTTC. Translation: CASSPTGLYTF.

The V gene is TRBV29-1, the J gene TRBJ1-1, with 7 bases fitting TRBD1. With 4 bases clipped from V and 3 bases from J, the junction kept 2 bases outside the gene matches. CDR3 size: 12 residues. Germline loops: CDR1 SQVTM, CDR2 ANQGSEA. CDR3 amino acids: CSVVDRDTEAFF. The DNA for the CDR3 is TGCAGCGTTGTAGACAGGGACACTGAAGCTTTCTTT.

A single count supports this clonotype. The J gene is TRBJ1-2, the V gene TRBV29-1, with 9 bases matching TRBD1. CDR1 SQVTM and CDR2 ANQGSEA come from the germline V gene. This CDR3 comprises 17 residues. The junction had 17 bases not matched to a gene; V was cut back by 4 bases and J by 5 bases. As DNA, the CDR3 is TGCAGCGTTGTTTCCGGGGACAGGGCCTCCACTCTTTATGGCTACACCTTC. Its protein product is CSVVSGDRASTLYGYTF.